These 18 T cell receptor beta chains originate from one sample sequenced in a study of cytomegalovirus exposure and HLA in healthy donors. Amplification used 60 Vbeta primers and 13 Jbeta primers. Using immunoSEQ multiplex PCR, the repertoire was profiled, and TCRdb retains in-frame clones only, with some absent. The sample consists of roughly 180,000 clones, around four fifths of them appearing once. What was sequenced was PBMCs. The receptor set was obtained from a man aged 30-40 years in good health and CMV-seronegative.

CDR3 nucleotide sequence: TGTGCCAGCTCACTACCGGGACAGGGGGTGGACGAGCAGTACTTC. It yields the protein CASSLPGQGVDEQYF. V usage is TRBV18 and J usage is TRBJ2-7; 11 nucleotides agree with TRBD1. With V trimmed by 4 bases and J by 5 bases, 7 bases remained unmatched. Germline CDR1 KGHSH, CDR2 LQKENI. This CDR3 region has 15 residues.

The CDR3 sequence is CASRGTDSFYEQYF. The CDR3 bases are TGTGCCAGCAGGGGGACAGATTCTTTCTACGAGCAGTACTTC. The chain uses TRBV6-6 and TRBJ2-7; TRBD1 matches at 7 bases. Trimming removed 6 bases from V and 3 bases from J; junction bases left unmatched: 8. This CDR3 is 14 amino acids long. The germline gives CDR1 MNHNY, CDR2 SVGAGI (reference sequence).

The genes are TRBV6-5 and TRBJ2-1; TRBD2 agrees at 11 bases. This CDR3 is built from 15 residues. V shed 5 bases and J 10 bases; nucleotides not matched to a gene: 10. Germline-derived CDR1 and CDR2 are MNHEY and SVGAGI. The CDR3 region is CASSALAGGSIEQFF. The CDR3, as DNA: TGTGCCAGCAGTGCCCTAGCGGGGGGTTCAATAGAGCAGTTCTTC.

This clone was found a few times. The J gene is TRBJ1-4, the V gene TRBV10-2; D unresolved. Trimming took off 4 bases at V and 8 bases at J, with 11 bases between the two ends. From germline, CDR1 is WSHSY and CDR2 SAAADI. CDR3 length equals 13 residues. In nucleotides, the CDR3 is TGCGCCAGCAGTGTAACGGCGGGGGAAAAACTGTTTTTT. Its translation: CASSVTAGEKLFF.

The chain carries TRBV4-1 and TRBJ1-1; D is possibly TRBD1 (5 bases). The CDR3 consists of 15 residues. Trimming removed 4 bases at V and 3 bases at J, with 15 bases between. Germline V lookup: CDR1 MGHRA, CDR2 YSYEKL. CDR3 DNA sequence: TGCGCCAGCAGCCGGGCAGGGCGGGGGGACACTGAAGCTTTCTTT. Translated, it gives CASSRAGRGDTEAFF.

The rearrangement uses TRBV5-1 and TRBJ1-6; TRBD1 is a possible D gene (5 bases). CDR3 length: 15 residues. Trimming pared 0 bases from V and 7 bases from J, leaving 11 bases between. Germline V lookup: CDR1 SGHRS, CDR2 YFSETQ. The CDR3: CASSLGGTENSPLHF. The CDR3 region has the DNA TGCGCCAGCAGCTTGGGCGGGACGGAAAATTCACCCCTCCACTTT.

This chain connects TRBV7-2 to TRBJ2-7, with 10 nucleotides matching TRBD1. Germline CDR1 and CDR2: SGHTA and FQGNSA. This CDR3 has 14 residues. J lost 2 bases, V lost 7 bases, and 5 bases had no gene match. CDR3 coding DNA: TGTGCCAGCACCAGGGACAGGGGCGCCTACGAGCAGTACTTC. Translated, it gives CASTRDRGAYEQYF.

The rearrangement links TRBV19 to TRBJ1-1; 8 bases are a match to TRBD1. V dropped 2 bases and J dropped 1; count of bases not matched to a gene: 6. This CDR3 contains 16 residues. Per the germline V gene, CDR1 is LNHDA and CDR2 is SQIVND (reference sequence). This CDR3 reads CASSISSGTGNTEAFF. The DNA for the CDR3 is TGTGCCAGTAGTATATCAAGTGGGACAGGGAACACTGAAGCTTTCTTT.

The V gene is TRBV5-4, the J gene TRBJ2-5; 10 positions agree with TRBD2. Germline V gene lookup returns CDR1 SGHNT and CDR2 YYREEE (reference sequence). Germline trimming cut 0 bases from V and 5 bases from J; bases unmatched to any gene: 10. The CDR3 runs 17 residues. CDR3 sequence reads: CASSLVASGSLGETQYF. The CDR3 DNA sequence: TGTGCCAGCAGCTTGGTTGCTAGCGGGAGCCTCGGGGAGACCCAGTACTTC.

The gene calls are TRBV29-1 and TRBJ1-1; TRBD1 is a possible D gene (5 bases). From germline, CDR1 is SQVTM and CDR2 ANQGSEA. The V end was cut by 4 bases, the J end by 4 bases, with 16 bases between. This CDR3 is built from 14 residues. The CDR3 protein is CSVAVGAIGTEAFF. As DNA, the CDR3 is TGCAGCGTTGCTGTAGGGGCAATCGGCACTGAAGCTTTCTTT. Combining the CDR3 with reference TRBV29-1 and TRBJ1-1 gives the whole variable domain SAVISQKPSRDICQRGTSLTIQCQVDSQVTMMFWYRQQPGQSLTLIATANQGSEATYESGFVIDKFPISRPNLTFSTLTVSNMSPEDSSIYLCSVAVGAIGTEAFFGQGTRLTVV.

J is TRBJ2-1 and V is TRBV5-6; 7 nucleotides line up with TRBD1. Germline loops: CDR1 SGHDT, CDR2 YYEEEE. Trimming took 0 bases from V and 2 from J; bases not matched to a gene: 5. The CDR3 consists of 16 residues. As DNA, the CDR3 is TGTGCCAGCAGCTTGGGGGGACAGTTCACCTACAATGAGCAGTTCTTC. It encodes CASSLGGQFTYNEQFF.

This chain connects TRBV6-6 to TRBJ2-7; 10 bases map to TRBD1. V was clipped by 7 bases and J by 6 bases; unmatched bases: 12. This CDR3 is 15 amino acids long. The V gene's germline CDR1 is MNHNY and CDR2 SVGAGI (reference sequence). Written as DNA, the CDR3 is TGTGCCAGCATCCTAACCGGGACAGGGGCCGGCGAGCAGTACTTC. Translating gives CASILTGTGAGEQYF.

The chain joins TRBV27 to TRBJ2-3; TRBD2 is a possible D gene (6 bases). In germline, CDR1 is MNHEY, CDR2 SMNVEV (reference sequence). V was shortened by 5 bases and J by 2 bases, with 14 bases between the two germline ends. This CDR3 comprises 15 residues. The CDR3 bases are TGTGCCAGCAGTCCGCCTAGCGAGCTCACAGATACGCAGTATTTT. Translated, it gives CASSPPSELTDTQYF.

This clone has a handful of counts. The rearrangement uses TRBV11-2 and TRBJ2-5; 8 bases agree with TRBD2. With V trimmed by 6 bases and J by 5 bases, 2 bases remained unmatched. Germline CDR1 and CDR2: SGHAT and FQNNGV. CDR3 length: 12 amino acids. The CDR3 here is CASRSGGETQYF. The CDR3 DNA sequence: TGTGCCAGCAGATCGGGAGGGGAGACCCAGTACTTC.

The rearrangement links TRBV4-1 to TRBJ2-1, with 8 bases identical to TRBD2. The length of the CDR3 is 13 residues. The J segment lost 7 bases and the V segment lost 4 bases, leaving 3 bases of the junction unmatched. Germline values: CDR1 MGHRA, CDR2 YSYEKL. CDR3 in DNA: TGCGCCAGCAGCCCACAGCGGGGGAATGAGCAGTTCTTC. It codes for CASSPQRGNEQFF.

The rearrangement links TRBV6-4 to TRBJ2-3; TRBD2 agrees at 12 bases. The V and J ends lost 1 base and 6 bases, in that order; junction bases with no gene match: 11. Germline assignment: CDR1 MRHNA and CDR2 SNTAGT. This CDR3 has 18 residues. The CDR3 here is CASSDWDRLAGVEDTQYF. The CDR3, as DNA: TGTGCCAGCAGTGACTGGGACCGACTAGCGGGAGTCGAGGATACGCAGTATTTT.

In its sample, this clone was seen once. The chain employs TRBV27 and TRBJ1-2, with 9 bases fitting TRBD1. CDR3 size: 13 residues. After removal of 5 bases from V and 6 bases from J, the junction contained 4 bases not matched to a gene. Germline values: CDR1 MNHEY, CDR2 SMNVEV (reference sequence). CDR3: CASSNRDRDGYTF. The CDR3 region has the DNA TGTGCCAGCAGTAACCGGGACAGGGATGGCTACACCTTC.

V usage is TRBV18 and J usage is TRBJ2-7; unclear D gene. Trimming took off 2 bases at V and 2 bases at J, with 7 bases between the two ends. The CDR3 extends over 13 amino acids. Per the germline V gene, CDR1 is KGHSH and CDR2 is LQKENI. The CDR3 is CASSPEQTYEQYF. The CDR3 DNA follows: TGTGCCAGCTCACCAGAACAGACCTACGAGCAGTACTTC.